The T cell receptor beta chain under discussion was sequenced for a study of control samples from healthy donors and cancer patients. Libraries were prepared by immunoSEQ multiplex PCR; TCRdb keeps only in-frame clonotypes and omits some of them. The sample has around 89,000 clones, roughly four fifths seen once. Germline-derived CDR1 and CDR2 are LNHNV and YYDKDF (reference sequence). The CDR3 is 16 amino acids. V was shortened by 3 bases and J by 1 base, with 13 bases between the two germline ends. The material sequenced was blood. V and J are TRBV15 and TRBJ2-1; no firm D call. The receptor's source is a woman in her sixties or seventies in good health. CDR3 region: CATSRVLDPSYNEQFF. CDR3 coding DNA: TGTGCCACCAGCAGGGTATTAGACCCTTCCTACAATGAGCAGTTCTTC.